The TCR beta chain under discussion was sequenced for a study of patients and donors after allogeneic stem cell transplantation. The table lists this clonotype with a few counts. MiXCR, applied by TCRdb to the RT-PCR reads, yields one record per CDR3 protein. The sample holds about 23,000 distinct CDR3 sequences, around 28% seen once. CDR3 size: 13 residues. Looked up from germline, CDR1 is ENHRY and CDR2 is SYGVKD. Trimming shortened V by 2 bases and J by 3 bases, and 5 bases separated the two germline ends. The sequencing sample was made of blood, either unsorted or a sorted T cell fraction (not recorded which). The rearrangement joins TRBV10-3 to TRBJ1-3; no reliable D call. The sequence was collected from a human donor who was either an allogeneic HSCT recipient or a stem cell or donor lymphocyte infusion donor (not recorded which). It is not recorded whose cells these are; they may come from a transplant donor. The CDR3 DNA sequence: TGTGCCATCAGTGAGGTGATTGGAAACACCATATATTTT. Translating it yields CAISEVIGNTIYF.